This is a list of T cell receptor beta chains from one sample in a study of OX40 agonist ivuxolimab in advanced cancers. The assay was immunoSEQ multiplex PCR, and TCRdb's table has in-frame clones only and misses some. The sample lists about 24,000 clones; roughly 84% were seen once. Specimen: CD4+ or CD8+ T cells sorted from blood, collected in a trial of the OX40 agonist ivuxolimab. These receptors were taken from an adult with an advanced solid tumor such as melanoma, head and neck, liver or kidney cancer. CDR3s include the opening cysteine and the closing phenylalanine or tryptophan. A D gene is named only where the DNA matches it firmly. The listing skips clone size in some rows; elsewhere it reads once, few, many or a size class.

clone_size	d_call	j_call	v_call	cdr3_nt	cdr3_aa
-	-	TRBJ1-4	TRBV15	TGTGCCACCAGCATTACAGATCAACTGTTTTTT	CATSITDQLFF
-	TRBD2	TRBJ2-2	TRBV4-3	TGCGCCAGCAGCCAAGAAGGCGGGAGGGGCTCCGGGGAGCTGTTTTTT	CASSQEGGRGSGELFF
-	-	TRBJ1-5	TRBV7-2	TGTGCCAGCAGCTCCACTCGGGAGCAGCCCCAGCATTTT	CASSSTREQPQHF
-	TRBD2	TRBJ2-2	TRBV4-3	TGCGCCAGCAGCCGGGGAGCGGGGGGGCCTAGTACCGGGGAGCTGTTTTTT	CASSRGAGGPSTGELFF
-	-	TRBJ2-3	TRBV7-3	TGTGCCAGCAGCTTTCGGGACTTCACAGATACGCAGTATTTT	CASSFRDFTDTQYF
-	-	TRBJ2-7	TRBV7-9	TGTGCCAGCAGCTTCTCTCAGCGACACGAGCAGTACTTC	CASSFSQRHEQYF
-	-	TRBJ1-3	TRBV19	TGTGCCAGTAGTATAAGTCCCTCTGGAAACACCATATATTTT	CASSISPSGNTIYF
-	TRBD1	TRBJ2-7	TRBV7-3	TGTGCCAGCAGCTCAAACCCTACAGGGGACAGGTACTTC	CASSSNPTGDRYF
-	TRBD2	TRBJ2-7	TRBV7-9	TGTGCCAGCAGCTCCCGGGACTACGGCGACTACGAGCAGTACTTC	CASSSRDYGDYEQYF
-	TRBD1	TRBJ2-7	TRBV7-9	TGTGCCAGCAGCATCGGACAGGGGGGCTACGAGCAGTACTTC	CASSIGQGGYEQYF
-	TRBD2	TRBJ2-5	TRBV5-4	TGTGCCAGCAGCTATGGACTAGCGGAAGACCAAGAGACCCAGTACTTC	CASSYGLAEDQETQYF
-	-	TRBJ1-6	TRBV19	TGTGCCAGTGCCACAGGGCACCTAAGTTCGGGGAGTTCACCCCTCCACTTT	CASATGHLSSGSSPLHF
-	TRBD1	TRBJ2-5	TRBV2	TGTGCCAGCAGTACGACAGGGAGAGAAGAGACCCAGTACTTC	CASSTTGREETQYF
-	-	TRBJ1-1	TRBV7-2	TGTGCCAGCAGCAAAAGGGAGAACACTGAAGCTTTCTTT	CASSKRENTEAFF
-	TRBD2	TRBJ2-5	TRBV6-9	TGTGCCAGCAGTTATGATTCTGGACTAGAGCGGGAAGAGACCCAGTACTTC	CASSYDSGLEREETQYF
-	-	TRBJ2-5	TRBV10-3	TGTGCCATCAGTGAGTCCGGGACGGTCCAAGAGACCCAGTACTTC	CAISESGTVQETQYF
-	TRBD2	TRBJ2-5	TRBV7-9	TGTGCCAGCAGCCCTCAGCGGGGGGTTAAAAGAGAGACCCAGTACTTC	CASSPQRGVKRETQYF
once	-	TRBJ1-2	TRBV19	TGTGCCAGTAGTACGGACGGAAACTATGGCTACACCTTC	CASSTDGNYGYTF
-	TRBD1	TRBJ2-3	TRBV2	TGTGCCAGCAGTCGGGACAGTCCAGGCACAGATACGCAGTATTTT	CASSRDSPGTDTQYF
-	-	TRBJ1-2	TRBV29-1	TGCAGCGTTTGGACAGCTAACTATGGCTACACCTTC	CSVWTANYGYTF
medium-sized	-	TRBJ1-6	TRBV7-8	TGTGCCAGCAGCTTAGCCATTAATTCACCCCTCCACTTT	CASSLAINSPLHF
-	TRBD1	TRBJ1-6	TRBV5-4	TGTGCCAGCAGCTTGGCAGGGGGCGATTCCCCCCTCCACTTT	CASSLAGGDSPLHF
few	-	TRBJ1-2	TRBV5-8	TGTGCCAGCAGCCGGCCAGGAAGCTCTAACTATGGCTACACCTTC	CASSRPGSSNYGYTF
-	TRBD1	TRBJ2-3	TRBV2	TGTGCCAGCAGTGTTGACAGGGCCCCCTCCACAGATACGCAGTATTTT	CASSVDRAPSTDTQYF
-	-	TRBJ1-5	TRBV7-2	TGTGCCAGCAGCTTAGGTCCCAGGGCCTACAATCAGCCCCAGCATTTT	CASSLGPRAYNQPQHF
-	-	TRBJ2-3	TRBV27	TGTGCCAGCAGTTCGACTAGTGTCGCAGATACGCAGTATTTT	CASSSTSVADTQYF
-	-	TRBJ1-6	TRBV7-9	TGTGCCAGCAGCTGGGATGGACCTCAGGGCCTCCACTTT	CASSWDGPQGLHF
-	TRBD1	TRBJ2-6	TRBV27	TGTGCCAGATCCTGGACAGGGGGCTCTGGGGCCAACGTCCTGACTTTC	CARSWTGGSGANVLTF
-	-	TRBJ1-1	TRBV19	TGTGCCAGTAAAACGCTGGCGAGGGAAGCTTTCTTT	CASKTLAREAFF
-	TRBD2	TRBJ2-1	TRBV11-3	TGTGCCAGCAGCTTCGCACTAGCGGGTGAGCAGTTCTTC	CASSFALAGEQFF
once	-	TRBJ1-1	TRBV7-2	TGTGCCAGCAGCCTCTCGGGATTGAACACTGAAGCTTTCTTT	CASSLSGLNTEAFF
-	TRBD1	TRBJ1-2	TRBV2	TGTGCCAGCAACGGACAGGGAGGCTATGGCTACACCTTC	CASNGQGGYGYTF
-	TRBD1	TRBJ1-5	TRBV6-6	TGTGCCAGCAGTCCGACCGACAGGGGGCGCGGTCAGCCCCAGCATTTT	CASSPTDRGRGQPQHF
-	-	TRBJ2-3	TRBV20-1	TGCAGTGCTAGAGGTGGAGATACGCAGTATTTT	CSARGGDTQYF
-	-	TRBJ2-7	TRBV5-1	TGCGCCAGCAGCTTGGACGGGAGCTCCTACGAGCAGTACTTC	CASSLDGSSYEQYF
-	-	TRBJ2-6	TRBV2	TGTGCCAGCAGTTTAAGCAGGGGCTCTGGGGCCAACGTCCTGACTTTC	CASSLSRGSGANVLTF
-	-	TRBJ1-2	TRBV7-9	TGTGCCAGCAGCCCGTTTGAGAACTATGGCTACACCTTC	CASSPFENYGYTF
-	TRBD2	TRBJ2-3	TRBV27	TGTGCCAGCAGGAAAGGGACTAGCGGGTACACAGATACGCAGTATTTT	CASRKGTSGYTDTQYF
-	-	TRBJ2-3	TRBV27	TGTGCCAGCAGTACCCGTACTCAGGGCCCCACAGATACGCAGTATTTT	CASSTRTQGPTDTQYF
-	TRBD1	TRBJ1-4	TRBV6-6	TGTGCCAGCAGTTATCCTACAGGGGGTAGTTCTGAAAAACTGTTTTTT	CASSYPTGGSSEKLFF